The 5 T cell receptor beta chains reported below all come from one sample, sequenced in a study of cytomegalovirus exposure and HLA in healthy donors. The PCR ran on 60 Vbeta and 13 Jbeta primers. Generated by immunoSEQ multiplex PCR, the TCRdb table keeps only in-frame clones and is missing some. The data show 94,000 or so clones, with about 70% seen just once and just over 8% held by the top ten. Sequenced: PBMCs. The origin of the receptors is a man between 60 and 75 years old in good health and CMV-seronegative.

In nucleotides, the CDR3 is TGTGCCAGCAAAAAGAATTGGCAGGTTGGTTACGAGCAGTACTTC. Its protein is CASKKNWQVGYEQYF. The chain is built from TRBV5-8 and TRBJ2-7, with unresolved D. V was trimmed by 6 bases and J by 4 bases, leaving 20 bases between them. CDR3 length equals 15 residues. CDR1 is SGHTS and CDR2 is YDEGEE in the germline V gene.

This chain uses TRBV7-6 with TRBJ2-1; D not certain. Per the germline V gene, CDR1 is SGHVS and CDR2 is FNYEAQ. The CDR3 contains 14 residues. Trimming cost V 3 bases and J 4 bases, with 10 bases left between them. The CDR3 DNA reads TGTGCCAGCAGCTTTTCCAACAATTACAATGAGCAGTTCTTC. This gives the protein CASSFSNNYNEQFF.

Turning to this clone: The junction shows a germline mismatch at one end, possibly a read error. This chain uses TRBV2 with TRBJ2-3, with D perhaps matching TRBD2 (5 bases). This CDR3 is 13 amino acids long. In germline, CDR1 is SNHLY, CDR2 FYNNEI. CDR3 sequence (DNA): TGTGCCAGCCACCGGGCTAGCAGAGATACGCAGTATTTT. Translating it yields CASHRASRDTQYF.

CDR3 in amino acids: CASRLRAGAYNEQFF. The DNA for the CDR3 is TGTGCCAGCAGACTTAGGGCGGGAGCCTACAATGAGCAGTTCTTC. This chain connects TRBV7-8 to TRBJ2-1, with 7 bases matching TRBD2. Germline V gives CDR1 SGHVS, CDR2 FQNEAQ. CDR3 size: 15 residues. V gave up 6 bases and J gave up 2 bases; unmatched junction bases: 7.

CDR3 sequence reads: CASSMGRTSYNEQFF. CDR3 coding DNA: TGTGCCAGTAGTATGGGGCGGACCTCCTACAATGAGCAGTTCTTC. V and J are TRBV19 and TRBJ2-1; tentative D call: TRBD1 (5 bases). Looked up from germline, CDR1 is LNHDA and CDR2 is SQIVND (reference sequence). The V end was cut by 3 bases, the J end by 0 bases, with 9 bases between. The CDR3 runs to 15 residues.